This entry lists 22 T cell receptor beta chains sequenced from one sample in a study of blood T cells in healthy people across ages. It was with a sample-barcoded 5' primer and a J-beta primer mix that a second PCR of roughly 7 to 12 cycles was run. TCRdb ran MiXCR on the 5' RACE reads and lists one entry per CDR3 protein. The sample yields about 780,000 distinct CDR3 sequences, approximately 67% seen once. The sample comprised blood. All receptors derive from a man aged 30-40 years in good health.

This chain joins TRBV7-2 and TRBJ1-3; maybe TRBD1 (6 bases). The CDR3 length is 15 residues. Trimming shortened V by 1 base and J by 4 bases, and 11 bases separated the two germline ends. The germline CDR1 and CDR2 sequences are SGHTA and FQGNSA. The CDR3 sequence: CASSLERGLGNTIYF. DNA of the CDR3: TGTGCCAGCAGCTTAGAACGGGGGCTCGGAAACACCATATATTTT.

The rearrangement links TRBV4-3 to TRBJ2-3; tentatively, D is TRBD2 (6 bases). CDR3 length: 17 amino acids. Germline lookup yields CDR1 LGHNA and CDR2 YSLEER. V dropped 3 bases and J dropped 0 bases, with 16 bases sitting between them. CDR3 region: CASSHGSSAGSTDTQYF. The CDR3 DNA is TGCGCCAGCAGCCACGGTTCCTCGGCGGGGAGCACAGATACGCAGTATTTT.

This chain joins TRBV29-1 and TRBJ2-7; D is unclear. V was clipped by 0 bases and J by 1 base, with 13 bases between them. Germline values: CDR1 SQVTM, CDR2 ANQGSEA. This CDR3 has 15 residues. DNA for the CDR3: TGCAGCGTTGAAGAGGCCTTGGCACAATCCTACGAGCAGTACTTC. Amino acid sequence: CSVEEALAQSYEQYF.

The chain has TRBV12-3 or TRBV12-4 and TRBJ2-7; D remains unclear. This CDR3 has 14 amino acids. V dropped 7 bases and J dropped 2 bases, with 15 bases sitting between them. CDR3 sequence (DNA): TGTGCCAGCAACCCTGTCGGTGCCGCCTACGAGCAGTACTTC. This codes for CASNPVGAAYEQYF.

The chain has TRBV5-1 and TRBJ2-1, with D perhaps matching TRBD1 or TRBD2 (7 bases each). The CDR3 covers 15 residues. The V and J ends lost 3 bases and 8 bases respectively, with 18 bases between them. The germline CDR1 and CDR2 sequences are SGHRS and YFSETQ. The CDR3 loop is CASSWGLRGGHEQFF. The CDR3 bases are TGCGCCAGCAGCTGGGGGCTCAGGGGGGGCCATGAGCAGTTCTTC.

This clonotype was seen more than once but under ten times. The CDR3 coding sequence is TGTGCCAGCAGCTTCGTACTAAACACAGATACGCAGTATTTT. The encoded protein is CASSFVLNTDTQYF. The gene calls are TRBV7-9 and TRBJ2-3; D is ambiguous. V shed 3 bases and J shed 2 bases, with 9 bases lying between them. The germline V gene has CDR1 SEHNR and CDR2 FQNEAQ (reference sequence). CDR3 length: 14 amino acids.

This clonotype appeared once. The J gene is TRBJ2-7, the V gene TRBV2; D not certain. The CDR3 has 14 amino acids. Germline V lookup: CDR1 SNHLY, CDR2 FYNNEI. Trimming removed 4 bases at V and 2 bases at J, with 12 bases between. The CDR3 DNA reads as TGTGCCAGCAGTGTGAAGGACGGACCCTACGAGCAGTACTTC. As protein: CASSVKDGPYEQYF.

This clonotype was detected a few times. The gene calls are TRBV7-9 and TRBJ2-3; tentatively, D is TRBD1 (6 bases). The CDR3 is 15 residues long. Trimming took off 6 bases at V and 0 bases at J, with 13 bases between the two ends. Germline CDR1 reads SEHNR; CDR2 reads FQNEAQ (reference sequence). CDR3: CASSMTGRSTDTQYF. In DNA form, the CDR3 reads TGTGCCAGCAGTATGACAGGCCGTAGCACAGATACGCAGTATTTT.

V is TRBV7-9 and J is TRBJ1-5, with a tentative D call TRBD1 (5 bases). Trimming stripped 1 base from V and 2 bases from J, with 15 bases between. Germline values: CDR1 SEHNR, CDR2 FQNEAQ (reference sequence). The CDR3 is 17 amino acids. CDR3 sequence: CASSLGGQDYGNQPQHF. The CDR3 nucleotides read TGTGCCAGCAGCTTAGGAGGACAAGACTATGGCAATCAGCCCCAGCATTTT.

The chain combines TRBV6-1 with TRBJ1-5, with 12 bases aligning to TRBD1. This CDR3 is built from 13 residues. The V gene end was trimmed by 8 bases and the J gene end by 12 bases; junction bases not matched to a gene: 8. Germline V CDR1 and CDR2: MNHNS, SASEGT. The CDR3: CASVPGQGADQHF. The DNA of the CDR3 is TGTGCCAGCGTTCCGGGACAGGGGGCCGACCAGCATTTT.

A remark on this clonotype: Germline is not matched at one junction end, which may reflect a read error. This chain links TRBV7-2 with TRBJ1-2, with TRBD1 identical over 8 bases. CDR3 length equals 13 residues. Germline assignment: CDR1 SGHTA and CDR2 FQGNSA. The CDR3 spells CANSPGQGYGYTF. The CDR3 region has the DNA TGTGCCAACAGCCCTGGACAGGGCTATGGCTACACCTTC.

This clonotype appeared many times. The rearrangement uses TRBV4-3 and TRBJ2-1, with 8 nucleotides matching TRBD2. CDR1 is LGHNA and CDR2 is YSLEER in the germline V gene. V lost 2 bases and J lost 7; bases outside the gene matches: 1. This CDR3 has 13 residues. DNA of the CDR3: TGCGCCAGCAGCCAACGGGGGGGGAATGAGCAGTTCTTC. It yields the protein CASSQRGGNEQFF.

The V and J genes are TRBV27 and TRBJ1-2, with D hard to call. This CDR3 has 14 amino acids. The V and J ends lost 2 bases and 3 bases respectively, with 10 bases between them. CDR1 MNHEY and CDR2 SMNVEV come from the germline V gene (reference sequence). The DNA for the CDR3 is TGTGCCAGCAGTTTAAGTGGCCGGGACTATGGCTACACCTTC. Translated, it gives CASSLSGRDYGYTF.

This chain uses TRBV7-9 with TRBJ2-3; 8 positions match TRBD1. The length of the CDR3 is 16 residues. Trimming at V came to 2 bases and at J to 5 bases, leaving 9 bases not matched to a gene. CDR1 is SEHNR and CDR2 is FQNEAQ in the germline V gene (reference sequence). In DNA, the CDR3 is TGTGCCAGCAGCTTACCAATTGGACAGGGCGAAGATACGCAGTATTTT. Amino acid sequence: CASSLPIGQGEDTQYF.

There are many counts of this clonotype. The rearrangement links TRBV5-1 to TRBJ2-6; maybe TRBD1 (6 bases). Germline lookup yields CDR1 SGHRS and CDR2 YFSETQ. This CDR3 is 15 amino acids long. V gave up 1 base and J gave up 4 bases, with 9 bases separating them. CDR3 amino acids: CASSLRGGGANVLTF. In nucleotides, the CDR3 is TGCGCCAGCAGCTTGAGAGGGGGAGGGGCCAACGTCCTGACTTTC.

This clonotype turned up a few times. The rearrangement links TRBV3-1 to TRBJ1-5; the D gene is possibly TRBD1 (5 bases). Per germline, CDR1 LGHDT and CDR2 YNNKEL (reference sequence). V shed 3 bases and J shed 0 bases, with 6 bases lying between them. The CDR3 spans 14 residues. The CDR3 nucleotides read TGTGCCAGCAGCCAGGACAATAGCAATCAGCCCCAGCATTTT. Amino acid sequence: CASSQDNSNQPQHF.

This clonotype was detected only a few times. The chain joins TRBV7-9 to TRBJ2-7; D is perhaps TRBD1 or TRBD2 (5 bases each). This CDR3 is 16 amino acids long. CDR1 is SEHNR and CDR2 is FQNEAQ in the germline V gene (reference sequence). Trimming removed 1 base from V and 4 bases from J, with 17 bases in between. CDR3 protein: CASSLGLGSGGYEQYF. Here the CDR3 DNA reads TGTGCCAGCAGCTTAGGGTTGGGCTCTGGGGGATACGAGCAGTACTTC. The whole variable domain, remainder taken from reference TRBV7-9 and TRBJ2-7, is DTGVSQNPRHKITKRGQNVTFRCDPISEHNRLYWYRQTLGQGPEFLTYFQNEAQLEKSRLLSDRFSAERPKGSFSTLEIQRTEQGDSAMYLCASSLGLGSGGYEQYFGPGTRLTVT.

The chain uses TRBV2 and TRBJ2-3; no clear D gene. Per the germline V gene, CDR1 is SNHLY and CDR2 is FYNNEI. V was clipped by 8 bases and J by 1 base, with 13 bases between them. The CDR3 runs to 14 residues. Written as DNA, the CDR3 is TGTGCCAGCGGCGCCCGGGCCGGCACAGATACGCAGTATTTT. It is translated as CASGARAGTDTQYF.

Remarks on this clonotype: One end of the junction does not line up with germline, which may come from a read error. The gene calls are TRBV29-1 and TRBJ2-1; D may be TRBD1 or TRBD2 (5 bases each). This CDR3 comprises 14 residues. Per the germline V gene, CDR1 is SQVTM and CDR2 is ANQGSEA. CDR3 sequence (DNA): TGCAGCGTTGAAGTGGGACCCTCCTACAGTGAGCAGTTCTTC. Protein product: CSVEVGPSYSEQFF.

The rearrangement links TRBV4-2 to TRBJ2-7; D gene uncertain. The ends were cut back, 0 bases at V and 0 bases at J, with 12 bases in the middle. From germline, CDR1 is LGHNA and CDR2 YNFKEQ. The CDR3 contains 16 residues. The CDR3 spells CASSQDAGSPSYEQYF. DNA of the CDR3: TGTGCCAGCAGCCAAGATGCTGGCTCCCCCTCCTACGAGCAGTACTTC.

The chain carries TRBV7-2 and TRBJ2-1; no definite D call. Trimming cost V 3 bases and J 4 bases, with 10 bases left between them. CDR3 size: 14 residues. Germline lookup yields CDR1 SGHTA and CDR2 FQGNSA. Here the CDR3 reads CASSFRAAYNEQFF. DNA of the CDR3: TGTGCCAGCAGCTTCCGCGCAGCGTACAATGAGCAGTTCTTC.

The chain links TRBV7-2 to TRBJ1-2; D unresolved. The germline gives CDR1 SGHTA, CDR2 FQGNSA. Trimming took 3 bases from V and 9 from J, leaving 14 bases between them. The CDR3 extends over 13 amino acids. The CDR3 DNA sequence: TGTGCCAGCAGCTTGGAAATAACTCTGAGCTACACCTTC. Residues: CASSLEITLSYTF.